This entry features one T cell receptor beta chain sequence. Its antigen is not identified. These data are taken from a study of monozygotic twins with inflammatory bowel disease. Findings and limits, study-wide: Patient repertoire variability may have increased through differing immunosuppressive treatments. No distinction between different T cell subtypes was possible. Healthy twins showed more clonotype sharing with others than IBD patients, especially patients with disease activity.

The CDR3 totals 13 residues. Germline V gene sequence: CDR1 SGHTA, CDR2 FQGTGA. Template switching was used to attach UMIs, which incorporated a 6-nucleotide sample barcode. TCRdb re-called the 5' RACE reads and gives one entry per CDR3 protein, without DNA. This sample contains approximately 210,000 distinct CDR3 sequences. The chain is built from TRBV7-3 and TRBJ2-7. The TCR sequence derives from a human donor with ulcerative colitis or Crohn's disease, or a healthy co-twin of an affected twin (not recorded which). The material sequenced was blood. The CDR3 sequence: CASSLTFGYEQYF.